This entry lists 20 T cell receptor beta chains sequenced from one sample in a study of follicular helper T cells after annual influenza vaccination. TCRdb's copy holds only in-frame clones and misses some; the assay was immunoSEQ multiplex PCR. The table records approximately 6,500 clones, approximately 78% of them present only once. The time point here: 2015-2016 season, pre-vaccination. The sample here was CXCR5- memory CD4+ T cells sorted from blood, taken on the day of influenza vaccination. The receptors were gathered from an adult who received the influenza vaccine.

This clone was observed once. The V and J genes are TRBV7-2 and TRBJ1-2; 7 nucleotides align to TRBD1. The CDR3 sequence is 15 residues long. J lost 5 bases, V lost 2 bases, and 8 bases had no gene match. The V gene's germline CDR1 is SGHTA and CDR2 FQGNSA. DNA for the CDR3: TGTGCCAGCAGCTTAAGGGGGCCGATGGCGTATGGCTACACCTTC. Its translation: CASSLRGPMAYGYTF.

The V call is TRBV6-5, the J call TRBJ2-1; 9 nucleotides match TRBD2. The length of the CDR3 is 15 residues. V lost 8 bases, J lost 4 bases, and 9 bases stayed unmatched. Germline lookup yields CDR1 MNHEY and CDR2 SVGAGI. CDR3 protein: CASGLPSGVYNEQFF. Written as DNA, the CDR3 is TGTGCCAGCGGCCTGCCTAGCGGGGTTTACAATGAGCAGTTCTTC.

V is TRBV4-2 and J is TRBJ2-3, with 8 bases aligning to TRBD2. J lost 3 bases, V lost 1 base, and 6 bases had no gene match. The CDR3 is 16 residues long. Germline values: CDR1 LGHNA, CDR2 YNFKEQ. The CDR3 DNA sequence: TGTGCCAGCAGCCAAGGTTACGGGGGGGTAACAGATACGCAGTATTTT. It is translated as CASSQGYGGVTDTQYF.

The chain's CDR3 is CASSQGRFSTYEQYF. The CDR3 coding sequence is TGCGCCAGCAGCCAAGGCAGATTTTCCACCTACGAGCAGTACTTC. The chain joins TRBV4-3 to TRBJ2-7; D is undetermined. This CDR3 region has 15 residues. V was trimmed by 1 base and J by 2 bases, leaving 12 bases between them. The germline V gene has CDR1 LGHNA and CDR2 YSLEER.

The V call is TRBV5-4, the J call TRBJ2-7, with TRBD2 identical over 9 bases. The germline gives CDR1 SGHNT, CDR2 YYREEE (reference sequence). The CDR3 extends over 15 amino acids. The trim removed 2 bases at V and 4 bases at J, leaving 7 bases unmatched. The CDR3 DNA reads as TGTGCCAGCAGCTTCGGGCGGGGGGGTCGGTACGAGCAGTACTTC. Its translation is CASSFGRGGRYEQYF.

This clone was recorded only once. The chain combines TRBV29-1 with TRBJ1-2; D not resolved. CDR3 length equals 13 residues. V lost 3 bases, J lost 4 bases, and 12 bases lay in between. Germline CDR1 reads SQVTM; CDR2 reads ANQGSEA. This CDR3 is CSVENGRGYGYTF. As DNA, the CDR3 is TGCAGCGTTGAGAACGGACGGGGCTATGGCTACACCTTC.

This clone was found a few times. The chain combines TRBV7-2 with TRBJ2-7; D is uncertain. CDR3 length equals 12 residues. Trimming pared 1 base from V and 9 bases from J, leaving 10 bases between. CDR1 SGHTA and CDR2 FQGNSA come from the germline V gene. CDR3 nucleotide sequence: TGTGCCAGCAGCTTAGGCCGGGCTGGGCAGTACTTC. Amino acids: CASSLGRAGQYF.

The V call is TRBV29-1, the J call TRBJ1-2, with D perhaps TRBD1 (6 bases). Trimming left V 4 bases short and J 5 bases short, with 11 bases between. CDR3 length: 12 amino acids. Looked up from germline, CDR1 is SQVTM and CDR2 is ANQGSEA. Here the CDR3 DNA reads TGCAGCGTTGTTCCGGGGGCATATGGCTACACCTTC. Translated: CSVVPGAYGYTF.

The genes are TRBV15 and TRBJ2-1; the D gene is possibly TRBD1 (6 bases). Germline-derived CDR1 and CDR2 are LNHNV and YYDKDF (reference sequence). The CDR3 totals 16 residues. V was shortened by 3 bases and J by 7 bases, with 19 bases between the two germline ends. Here the CDR3 DNA reads TGTGCCACCAGCAGCCTAGGGGGATTGACTTTAAATGAGCAGTTCTTC. This sequence encodes CATSSLGGLTLNEQFF. Full variable domain (outside the CDR3, taken from reference TRBV15 and TRBJ2-1): DAMVIQNPRYQVTQFGKPVTLSCSQTLNHNVMYWYQQKSSQAPKLLFHYYDKDFNNEADTPDNFQSRRPNTSFCFLDIRSPGLGDTAMYLCATSSLGGLTLNEQFFGPGTRLTVL.

The rearrangement uses TRBV11-1 and TRBJ2-3; either TRBD1 or TRBD2 may fit D (6 bases each). With 7 bases removed from V and 0 bases from J, the gap between germline ends came to 20 bases. The CDR3 has 17 amino acids. Germline assignment: CDR1 SGHAT and CDR2 FQDESV (reference sequence). The CDR3 nucleotides are TGTGCCAGCACCCCGTTCGGGGGACAAGTTAGCACAGATACGCAGTATTTT. It yields the protein CASTPFGGQVSTDTQYF.

This chain links TRBV6-5 with TRBJ2-5; D is ambiguous. Trimming left V 6 bases short and J 0 bases short, with 11 bases between. The CDR3 is 14 amino acids. Germline CDR1 MNHEY, CDR2 SVGAGI. The CDR3 is CASRPTVYQETQYF. CDR3 sequence (DNA): TGTGCCAGCAGGCCTACAGTTTACCAAGAGACCCAGTACTTC.

This clone showed up just once. The chain links TRBV7-2 to TRBJ2-5, with D perhaps TRBD2 (6 bases). The CDR3 is made up of 14 amino acids. Germline V lookup: CDR1 SGHTA, CDR2 FQGNSA. Trimming removed 6 bases at V and 1 base at J, with 12 bases between. As DNA, the CDR3 is TGTGCCAGCAGAACGCCGGGACTCCAAGAGACCCAGTACTTC. Translating it yields CASRTPGLQETQYF. Using reference TRBV7-2 and TRBJ2-5 for the parts outside the CDR3, the full variable domain is GAGVSQSPSNKVTEKGKDVELRCDPISGHTALYWYRQSLGQGLEFLIYFQGNSAPDKSGLPSDRFSAERTGGSVSTLTIQRTQQEDSAVYLCASRTPGLQETQYFGPGTRLLVL.

The rearrangement joins TRBV27 to TRBJ1-6; possibly TRBD1 for D (5 bases). The germline CDR1 and CDR2 sequences are MNHEY and SMNVEV (reference sequence). The V and J ends lost 0 bases and 0 bases respectively, with 12 bases between them. The CDR3 is 18 residues long. The DNA of the CDR3 is TGTGCCAGCAGTTTATCGTTGGGGGGATTCTCCTATAATTCACCCCTCCACTTT. It specifies CASSLSLGGFSYNSPLHF.

This rearrangement joins TRBV6-5 to TRBJ1-2, with D possibly TRBD1 on 5 matching bases. Germline V CDR1 and CDR2: MNHEY, SVGAGI. Trimming took 2 bases from V and 5 from J, leaving 15 bases between them. This CDR3 comprises 15 residues. CDR3 residues: CASSYGSRGKYGYTF. CDR3 sequence (DNA): TGTGCCAGCAGTTACGGGAGTAGGGGAAAGTATGGCTACACCTTC.

The chain recombines TRBV4-1 with TRBJ2-1; the D is unclear. The CDR3 contains 15 residues. The V gene lost 0 bases and the J gene lost 8 bases, with 14 bases spanning the gap. Germline V gives CDR1 MGHRA, CDR2 YSYEKL. The CDR3: CASSQETTAGHEQFF. The CDR3 DNA sequence: TGCGCCAGCAGCCAAGAAACAACTGCCGGCCATGAGCAGTTCTTC.

This rearrangement joins TRBV10-3 to TRBJ2-7, with 12 positions matching TRBD2. This CDR3 is built from 16 residues. Germline loops: CDR1 ENHRY, CDR2 SYGVKD. J lost 1 base, V lost 4 bases, and 5 bases had no gene match. CDR3 amino acids: CAISGASGGGSYEQYF. For the CDR3, the DNA is TGTGCCATCAGTGGAGCTAGCGGGGGGGGATCCTACGAGCAGTACTTC.

The chain joins TRBV5-1 to TRBJ2-2; TRBD1 matches 8 bases. CDR1 is SGHRS and CDR2 is YFSETQ in the germline V gene. After removal of 1 base from V and 8 bases from J, the junction contained 7 bases not matched to a gene. The CDR3 runs 15 residues. In DNA, the CDR3 is TGCGCCAGCAGCTTGTTCCAGGGGACAGGAGGGGAGCTGTTTTTT. Translated: CASSLFQGTGGELFF.

The CDR3 sequence is CASSRTGLRAYEQYF. CDR3 DNA sequence: TGTGCCAGCAGTCGGACAGGATTACGGGCCTACGAGCAGTACTTC. The chain employs TRBV6-5 and TRBJ2-7, with TRBD1 identical over 7 bases. Germline V lookup: CDR1 MNHEY, CDR2 SVGAGI. The J segment lost 2 bases and the V segment lost 5 bases, leaving 9 bases of the junction unmatched. The CDR3 contains 15 residues.

This clone was observed a single time. The CDR3 reads CASSLGSGINSPLHF. The CDR3 DNA follows: TGCGCCAGCAGCTTGGGATCCGGGATTAATTCACCCCTCCACTTT. The rearrangement links TRBV5-1 to TRBJ1-6; no firm D call. V was pared by 0 bases and J by 6 bases, with 10 bases between. The germline CDR1 and CDR2 sequences are SGHRS and YFSETQ. The CDR3 runs to 15 residues. Full variable domain (rest looked up from reference TRBV5-1 and TRBJ1-6): KAGVTQTPRYLIKTRGQQVTLSCSPISGHRSVSWYQQTPGQGLQFLFEYFSETQRNKGNFPGRFSGRQFSNSRSEMNVSTLELGDSALYLCASSLGSGINSPLHFGNGTRLTVT.

This chain joins TRBV11-2 and TRBJ1-1, with unresolved D. Deletions cut 2 bases from V and 3 bases from J, with 7 bases between. CDR3 size: 13 residues. Germline CDR1 SGHAT, CDR2 FQNNGV. Here the CDR3 DNA reads TGTGCCAGCAGCTTATCACAGTACACTGAAGCTTTCTTT. It encodes CASSLSQYTEAFF.